This T cell receptor (beta chain) comes out of a study of siplizumab effects on memory and regulatory T cells. General study points: Alloreactive sequences tracing back to unstimulated CD4+ memory cells fell significantly with siplizumab. No naive or memory phenotype could be assigned to roughly 80-96% of proliferating clones. Naive T cells, seemingly more diverse than memory cells, seemed major alloresponse contributors.

This clone was detected only once. Antigen unknown. The CDR3 covers 13 residues. Germline V gene sequence: CDR1 SNHLY, CDR2 FYNNEI. Trimming took 3 bases from V and 6 from J, leaving 8 bases between them. Using immunoSEQ multiplex PCR, the repertoire was profiled, and TCRdb retains in-frame clones only, with some absent. The sample shows some 100,000 clones, roughly 91% of them seen only once. Sequencing used non-Treg CD4+ T cells sorted from blood. This clonotype was obtained from a human donor in good health. The chain joins TRBV2 to TRBJ1-4, with no clear D. In DNA, the CDR3 is TGTGCCAGCAGTGACAGGTCGTATGAAAAACTGTTTTTT. Amino acids: CASSDRSYEKLFF.